One and the same sample provided the 28 T cell receptor beta chains below, sequenced in a study of blood T cells in healthy people across ages. Through a sample-barcoded 5' primer and a J-beta primer mix, a second PCR was run for about 6 to 11 cycles. Each CDR3 protein gets one entry after TCRdb re-called the 5' RACE reads with MiXCR. The table lists approximately 1.5 million distinct CDR3 sequences, 42% of them singletons. Material: blood. Receptor source: a woman between 18 and 29 years old in good health.

To note about this clonotype: Mismatch with germline at one junction end may stem from a read error. This sequence joins TRBV7-8 and TRBJ1-1, with TRBD1 matching 7 bases. The CDR3 sequence is 15 residues long. The germline V gene has CDR1 SGHVS and CDR2 FQNEAQ. CDR3 sequence reads: CAGSLYRGLNTEAFF. The CDR3 DNA reads TGTGCCGGCAGCTTGTACAGGGGCTTGAACACTGAAGCTTTCTTT.

This clonotype has a handful of counts. V usage is TRBV7-9 and J usage is TRBJ2-1, with TRBD1 identical over 11 bases. After removal of 5 bases from V and 7 bases from J, the junction contained 7 bases not matched to a gene. The V gene's germline CDR1 is SEHNR and CDR2 FQNEAQ (reference sequence). The CDR3 loop spans 15 amino acids. CDR3 nucleotides: TGTGCCAGCAGCGCTGGACAGGGGGCTTGGAATGAGCAGTTCTTC. Translated, it gives CASSAGQGAWNEQFF.

Comments on this clonotype: This could be a read error, since a much larger clone is one nucleotide away. The J gene is TRBJ2-7, the V gene TRBV30; weak D call: TRBD2 (5 bases). Germline V gene data show CDR1 as GTSNPN and CDR2 as SVGIG (reference sequence). The length of the CDR3 is 11 residues. The CDR3 DNA reads TGTGCCGGGAGTGTAGGATACGAGCAGTACTTC. Translating it yields CAGSVGYEQYF.

This chain joins TRBV7-9 and TRBJ2-1; 7 bases match TRBD2. Germline loops: CDR1 SEHNR, CDR2 FQNEAQ (reference sequence). Trimming removed 3 bases from V and 0 bases from J; junction bases left unmatched: 5. The CDR3 sequence is 16 residues long. As DNA, the CDR3 is TGTGCCAGCAGCTTTGGGGGGGTGAACTCCTACAATGAGCAGTTCTTC. Protein sequence: CASSFGGVNSYNEQFF.

CDR3 sequence (DNA): TGTGCCAGCAGCGTCGGGACACCAAGGGAGACCCAGTACTTC. Its protein product is CASSVGTPRETQYF. This rearrangement joins TRBV9 to TRBJ2-5; a possible D gene is TRBD1 (6 bases). The CDR3 totals 14 residues. Germline V lookup: CDR1 SGDLS, CDR2 YYNGEE. V was trimmed by 2 bases and J by 5 bases, leaving 13 bases between them. Together with reference TRBV9 and TRBJ2-5, the CDR3 gives the full variable domain: DSGVTQTPKHLITATGQRVTLRCSPRSGDLSVYWYQQSLDQGLQFLIQYYNGEERAKGNILERFSAQQFPDLHSELNLSSLELGDSALYFCASSVGTPRETQYFGPGTRLLVL.

This clonotype occurred a few times. Here the CDR3 DNA reads TGCGCCAGCAGCCCGGGAGTGCTAGATACGCAGTATTTT. This codes for CASSPGVLDTQYF. V and J are TRBV4-3 and TRBJ2-3, with D perhaps matching TRBD2 (6 bases). This CDR3 contains 13 residues. V gave up 4 bases and J gave up 5 bases, with 10 bases separating them. The germline V gene has CDR1 LGHNA and CDR2 YSLEER.

The chain joins TRBV4-1 to TRBJ1-2; 7 positions agree with TRBD1. V shed 2 bases, J shed 8 bases, and the junction held 17 bases outside the gene matches. This CDR3 has 17 amino acids. CDR1 is MGHRA, CDR2 YSYEKL, per germline. Here the CDR3 DNA reads TGCGCCAGCAGCCAATTTATACGCCGGGACAGAGGAGTCGGCTACACCTTC. Translating gives CASSQFIRRDRGVGYTF.

This clonotype was detected only a few times. The rearrangement joins TRBV3-1 to TRBJ1-2; no reliable D call. Germline lookup yields CDR1 LGHDT and CDR2 YNNKEL (reference sequence). The CDR3 runs to 16 residues. Trimming stripped 0 bases from V and 4 bases from J, with 15 bases between. CDR3 region: CASSQDIGPSPYGYTF. The CDR3 nucleotides are TGTGCCAGCAGCCAAGATATTGGACCCAGTCCCTATGGCTACACCTTC.

This clonotype was detected only a few times. This chain links TRBV4-3 with TRBJ2-7; 10 positions match TRBD2. Germline CDR1 is LGHNA and CDR2 is YSLEER. The CDR3 sequence is 16 residues long. The V and J ends lost 4 bases and 4 bases, in that order; junction bases with no gene match: 10. The CDR3 protein is CASSPDSSGGRYEQYF. The CDR3 DNA reads as TGCGCCAGCAGCCCCGATTCTAGCGGGGGAAGATACGAGCAGTACTTC.

The CDR3 nucleotides are TGCAGTGCCCTCACAGGGGTGGGCTACGAGCAGTACTTC. This encodes CSALTGVGYEQYF. V and J are TRBV20-1 and TRBJ2-7, with 7 bases fitting TRBD1. The junction had 8 bases not matched to a gene; V was cut back by 6 bases and J by 3 bases. The CDR3 totals 13 residues. Germline V gene sequence: CDR1 DFQATT, CDR2 SNEGSKA (reference sequence).

The chain uses TRBV7-2 and TRBJ1-1, with D perhaps matching TRBD1 (6 bases). Germline loops: CDR1 SGHTA, CDR2 FQGNSA. The V gene lost 5 bases and the J gene lost 11 bases, with 15 bases spanning the gap. This CDR3 is built from 12 residues. In nucleotides, the CDR3 is TGTGCCAGCAGCACCTACGGGACAATGGCTTTCTTT. This encodes CASSTYGTMAFF.

The gene calls are TRBV6-1 and TRBJ2-3; D gene ambiguous. This CDR3 is 12 amino acids long. CDR1 is MNHNS, CDR2 SASEGT, per germline. V lost 1 base and J lost 6, with 5 bases in between. The CDR3 DNA reads as TGTGCCAGCAGTGAAGGGGATGATACGCAGTATTTT. Its protein is CASSEGDDTQYF.

J is TRBJ2-4 and V is TRBV7-9; 7 positions agree with TRBD1. Germline V CDR1 and CDR2: SEHNR, FQNEAQ (reference sequence). J lost 3 bases, V lost 5 bases, and 16 bases had no gene match. This CDR3 is built from 18 residues. The CDR3 sequence is CASSQIETGELVKNIQYF. The CDR3 bases are TGTGCCAGCAGCCAAATAGAAACAGGGGAACTAGTCAAAAACATTCAGTACTTC.

The V and J genes are TRBV2 and TRBJ2-1; D ambiguous. Gene TRBJ2-7 matches the end of the DNA better, so the J call may be wrong. In germline, CDR1 is SNHLY, CDR2 FYNNEI. The CDR3 has 14 amino acids. The CDR3 loop is CASTKTIFYNEQYF. In nucleotides, the CDR3 is TGTGCCAGCACGAAAACGATATTCTACAATGAGCAGTACTTC.

This chain connects TRBV29-1 to TRBJ2-1, with 8 bases matching TRBD2. Near its end, the DNA agrees better with TRBJ2-7, so the J call may be wrong. This CDR3 contains 16 residues. CDR1 and CDR2 from the germline V gene are SQVTM and ANQGSEA. CDR3 sequence (DNA): TGCAGCGTCGTTTTTCTAGCGGGTCTCTCCTACACTGAGCAGTACTTC. Translation gives CSVVFLAGLSYTEQYF.

J is TRBJ2-3 and V is TRBV10-3; possibly TRBD1 for D (6 bases). The ends were cut back, 3 bases at V and 7 bases at J, with 8 bases in the middle. CDR3 length: 12 amino acids. CDR1 is ENHRY, CDR2 SYGVKD, per germline. The CDR3 protein is CAISEQGNTQYF. CDR3 nucleotides: TGTGCCATCAGTGAACAGGGCAATACGCAGTATTTT.

The chain couples TRBV4-3 to TRBJ1-4; 9 bases match TRBD1. Germline CDR1 and CDR2: LGHNA and YSLEER. This CDR3 contains 17 residues. Trimming cost V 1 base and J 4 bases; bases outside gene matches: 7. The CDR3: CASSQGQWTGVNEKLFF. For the CDR3, the DNA is TGCGCCAGCAGCCAAGGCCAATGGACAGGGGTTAATGAAAAACTGTTTTTT.

This clonotype was seen a handful of times. The chain carries TRBV27 and TRBJ2-1; 7 bases agree with TRBD1. The V and J ends lost 5 bases and 4 bases, in that order; junction bases with no gene match: 5. Germline values: CDR1 MNHEY, CDR2 SMNVEV (reference sequence). The CDR3 has 14 amino acids. CDR3 coding DNA: TGTGCCAGCAGTAGACCGGACAGGTACAATGAGCAGTTCTTC. The encoded protein is CASSRPDRYNEQFF.

The rearrangement links TRBV12-3 or TRBV12-4 to TRBJ2-1; D remains ambiguous. The CDR3 is 12 residues long. The V and J ends lost 7 bases and 7 bases respectively, with 11 bases between them. This chain's CDR3 is CASKPLGNEQFF. CDR3 in DNA: TGTGCCAGCAAACCCCTGGGGAATGAGCAGTTCTTC.

The V gene is TRBV28, the J gene TRBJ2-1, with 7 bases fitting TRBD2. The CDR3 loop spans 13 amino acids. Germline CDR1 MDHEN, CDR2 SYDVKM. Trimming at V came to 11 bases and at J to 2 bases, leaving 6 bases not matched to a gene. DNA of the CDR3: TGTGCCCTGAGGGAGGGGCCCTACAATGAGCAGTTCTTC. It encodes CALREGPYNEQFF.

The V gene is TRBV20-1, the J gene TRBJ2-4; 9 bases align to TRBD2. The last part of the DNA fits TRBJ2-7 better; the J call may be wrong. Germline V lookup: CDR1 DFQATT, CDR2 SNEGSKA (reference sequence). The length of the CDR3 is 16 residues. Here the CDR3 DNA reads TGCAGTGCTATCCCTTTAGCGGGGGAGTTACCTTACGAGCAGTACTTC. Protein product: CSAIPLAGELPYEQYF.

V is TRBV5-1 and J is TRBJ2-5; tentatively, D is TRBD2 (5 bases). Germline CDR1 reads SGHRS; CDR2 reads YFSETQ. CDR3 length: 16 amino acids. Trimming took 4 bases from V and 11 from J, leaving 27 bases between them. CDR3 in amino acids: CASSNALQGLIAEQYF. The CDR3 nucleotides read TGCGCCAGCAGCAACGCGTTGCAAGGACTCATCGCGGAGCAGTACTTC.

The chain recombines TRBV3-1 with TRBJ2-5; D is unresolved. Trimming stripped 4 bases from V and 4 bases from J, with 10 bases between. Germline V lookup: CDR1 LGHDT, CDR2 YNNKEL (reference sequence). CDR3 length: 13 amino acids. The CDR3 region has the DNA TGTGCCAGCAGCCGGGCGGTCCGAGAGACCCAGTACTTC. It translates to CASSRAVRETQYF.

This clonotype has only a few counts. The rearrangement uses TRBV27 and TRBJ2-7; 12 positions agree with TRBD2. The length of the CDR3 is 16 residues. Trimming cost V 1 base and J 3 bases; bases outside gene matches: 4. From germline, CDR1 is MNHEY and CDR2 SMNVEV (reference sequence). CDR3 nucleotide sequence: TGTGCCAGCAGTTTATTAGGACTAGCGGGGATCTACGAGCAGTACTTC. Its translation is CASSLLGLAGIYEQYF.

This clonotype occurred a few times. The gene calls are TRBV20-1 and TRBJ2-1; no clear D. In germline, CDR1 is DFQATT, CDR2 SNEGSKA (reference sequence). The CDR3 has 16 residues. V dropped 4 bases and J dropped 2 bases, with 18 bases sitting between them. In DNA form, the CDR3 reads TGCAGTGCTATCAGACCCGGGCAGAGGCCCTACAATGAGCAGTTCTTC. This sequence encodes CSAIRPGQRPYNEQFF.

Notes on this clonotype: The junction shows a germline mismatch at one end, possibly a read error. This rearrangement joins TRBV6-5 to TRBJ1-2; D is undetermined. The CDR3 spans 15 residues. Germline V gene lookup returns CDR1 MNHEY and CDR2 SVGAGI. The CDR3 spells CASGKPGQAFYGHTF. The CDR3 coding sequence is TGTGCCAGCGGAAAACCCGGGCAGGCATTCTATGGCCACACCTTC.

This clonotype was counted between two and nine times. The chain couples TRBV7-3 to TRBJ2-1; 10 bases align to TRBD1. The CDR3 is made up of 15 amino acids. The junction had 5 bases not matched to a gene; V was cut back by 5 bases and J by 4 bases. Germline V gene sequence: CDR1 SGHTA, CDR2 FQGTGA. The CDR3 sequence is CASSAGQGVYNEQFF. DNA of the CDR3: TGTGCCAGCAGCGCAGGACAGGGGGTTTACAATGAGCAGTTCTTC. Combining the CDR3 with reference TRBV7-3 and TRBJ2-1 gives the whole variable domain GAGVSQTPSNKVTEKGKYVELRCDPISGHTALYWYRQSLGQGPEFLIYFQGTGAADDSGLPNDRFFAVRPEGSVSTLKIQRTERGDSAVYLCASSAGQGVYNEQFFGPGTRLTVL.

This clonotype was seen only a few times. V and J are TRBV20-1 and TRBJ1-1, with D perhaps matching TRBD1 (5 bases). Trimming removed 6 bases from V and 4 bases from J, with 21 bases in between. The CDR3 consists of 15 residues. Per the germline V gene, CDR1 is DFQATT and CDR2 is SNEGSKA (reference sequence). CDR3 region: CSAPRGGGVTTEAFF. The CDR3 DNA is TGCAGTGCACCACGCGGGGGAGGGGTCACCACTGAAGCTTTCTTT.